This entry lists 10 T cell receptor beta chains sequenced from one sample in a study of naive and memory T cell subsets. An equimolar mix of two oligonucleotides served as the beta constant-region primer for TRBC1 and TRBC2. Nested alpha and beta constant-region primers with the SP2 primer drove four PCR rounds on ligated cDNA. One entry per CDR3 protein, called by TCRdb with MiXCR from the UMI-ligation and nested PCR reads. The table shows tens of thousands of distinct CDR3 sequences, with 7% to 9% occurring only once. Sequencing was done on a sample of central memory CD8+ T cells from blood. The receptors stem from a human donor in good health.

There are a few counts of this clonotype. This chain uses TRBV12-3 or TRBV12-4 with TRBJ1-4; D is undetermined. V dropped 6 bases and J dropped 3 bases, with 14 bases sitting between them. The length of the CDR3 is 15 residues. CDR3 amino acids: CASSPWEASNEKLFF. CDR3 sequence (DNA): TGTGCCAGCAGCCCCTGGGAAGCCTCTAATGAAAAACTGTTTTTT.

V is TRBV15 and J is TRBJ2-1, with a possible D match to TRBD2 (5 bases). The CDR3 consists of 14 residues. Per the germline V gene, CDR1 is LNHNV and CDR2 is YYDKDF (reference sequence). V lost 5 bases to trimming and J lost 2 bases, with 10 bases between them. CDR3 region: CATSYPGTYNEQFF. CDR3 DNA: TGTGCCACCAGCTACCCGGGAACCTACAATGAGCAGTTCTTC.

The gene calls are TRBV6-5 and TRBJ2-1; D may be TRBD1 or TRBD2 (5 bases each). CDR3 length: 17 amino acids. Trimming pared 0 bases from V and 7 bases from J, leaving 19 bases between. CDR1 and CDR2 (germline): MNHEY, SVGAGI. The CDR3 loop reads CASSYSFGGAPRNEQFF. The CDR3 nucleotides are TGTGCCAGCAGTTACTCTTTTGGGGGAGCGCCACGAAATGAGCAGTTCTTC.

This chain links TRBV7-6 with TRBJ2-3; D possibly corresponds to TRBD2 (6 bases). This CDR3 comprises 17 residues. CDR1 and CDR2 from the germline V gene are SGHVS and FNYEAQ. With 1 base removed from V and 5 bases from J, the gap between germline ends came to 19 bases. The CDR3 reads CASSLVATWGVRDTQYF. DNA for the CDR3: TGTGCCAGCAGCTTAGTAGCGACTTGGGGGGTAAGAGATACGCAGTATTTT. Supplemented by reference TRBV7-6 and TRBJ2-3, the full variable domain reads GAGVSQSPRYKVTKRGQDVALRCDPISGHVSLYWYRQALGQGPEFLTYFNYEAQQDKSGLPNDRFSAERPEGSISTLTIQRTEQRDSAMYRCASSLVATWGVRDTQYFGPGTRLTVL.

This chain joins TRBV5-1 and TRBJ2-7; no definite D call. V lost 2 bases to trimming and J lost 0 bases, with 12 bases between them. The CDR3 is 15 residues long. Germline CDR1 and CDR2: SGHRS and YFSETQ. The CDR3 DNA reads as TGCGCCAGCAGCTTAGAAGACGGCAGCTCCTACGAGCAGTACTTC. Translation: CASSLEDGSSYEQYF.

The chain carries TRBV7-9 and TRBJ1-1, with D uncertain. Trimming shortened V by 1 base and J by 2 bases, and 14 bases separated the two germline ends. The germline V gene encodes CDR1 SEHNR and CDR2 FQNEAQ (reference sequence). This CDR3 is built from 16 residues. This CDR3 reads CASSLEGISPNTEAFF. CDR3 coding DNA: TGTGCCAGCAGCTTAGAAGGGATCTCACCCAACACTGAAGCTTTCTTT.

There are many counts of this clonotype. The chain's CDR3 is CASLGAYGANVLTF. CDR3 nucleotides: TGTGCCAGCCTGGGGGCCTACGGAGCCAACGTCCTGACTTTC. The rearrangement joins TRBV27 to TRBJ2-6; TRBD1 might be the D (6 bases). CDR1 is MNHEY and CDR2 is SMNVEV in the germline V gene (reference sequence). The CDR3 extends over 14 amino acids. Between the trimmed V and J ends, which lost 8 bases and 7 bases, there was a span of 15 bases.

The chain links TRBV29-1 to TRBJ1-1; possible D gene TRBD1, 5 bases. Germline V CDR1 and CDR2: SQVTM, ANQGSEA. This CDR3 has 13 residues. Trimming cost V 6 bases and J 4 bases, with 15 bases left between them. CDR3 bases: TGCAGCGTAACCGGGGGGGGACTCACTGAAGCTTTCTTT. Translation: CSVTGGGLTEAFF.

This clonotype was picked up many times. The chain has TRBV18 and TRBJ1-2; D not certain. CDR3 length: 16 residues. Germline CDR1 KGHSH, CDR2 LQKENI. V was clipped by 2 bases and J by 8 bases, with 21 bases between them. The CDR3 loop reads CASSPVLPEQREGYTF. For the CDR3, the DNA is TGTGCCAGCTCACCAGTTTTACCGGAACAGAGAGAAGGCTACACCTTC. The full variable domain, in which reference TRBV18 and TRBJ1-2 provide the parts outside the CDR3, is NAGVMQNPRHLVRRRGQEARLRCSPMKGHSHVYWYRQLPEEGLKFMVYLQKENIIDESGMPKERFSAEFPKEGPSILRIQQVVRGDSAAYFCASSPVLPEQREGYTFGSGTRLTVV.

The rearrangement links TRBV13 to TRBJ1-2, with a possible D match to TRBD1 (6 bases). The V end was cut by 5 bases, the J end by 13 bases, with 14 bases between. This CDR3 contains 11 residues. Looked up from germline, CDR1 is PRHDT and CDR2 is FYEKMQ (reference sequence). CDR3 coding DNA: TGTGCCAGCAGCGACCGGGACAAAGTCACCTTC. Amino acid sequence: CASSDRDKVTF.